The present entry profiles one T cell receptor beta chain with its context. What it binds is unknown. This record belongs to a study of OX40 agonist ivuxolimab in advanced cancers. Study-wide results and caveats: Within 6 weeks, CD4+ and CD8+ blood T cells expanded clonally at 0.1 to 3.0 mg/kg. Normalized expansion of T-cell clones was also low for some nonresponders.

The CDR3 spans 13 residues. Trimming shortened V by 6 bases and J by 1 base, and 8 bases separated the two germline ends. Germline loops: CDR1 MNHEY, CDR2 SVGAGI. Produced via immunoSEQ multiplex PCR; TCRdb's table is partial and in-frame only. The table includes roughly 58,000 clones, around nine tenths detected once. The chain uses TRBV6-5 and TRBJ2-3; D is unresolved. This sequence originates from an adult with an advanced solid tumor such as melanoma, head and neck, liver or kidney cancer. The starting material was CD4+ or CD8+ T cells sorted from blood, obtained in a trial of the OX40 agonist ivuxolimab. The CDR3 protein is CASRSLGTDTQYF. Here the CDR3 DNA reads TGTGCCAGCAGATCCCTCGGCACAGATACGCAGTATTTT.